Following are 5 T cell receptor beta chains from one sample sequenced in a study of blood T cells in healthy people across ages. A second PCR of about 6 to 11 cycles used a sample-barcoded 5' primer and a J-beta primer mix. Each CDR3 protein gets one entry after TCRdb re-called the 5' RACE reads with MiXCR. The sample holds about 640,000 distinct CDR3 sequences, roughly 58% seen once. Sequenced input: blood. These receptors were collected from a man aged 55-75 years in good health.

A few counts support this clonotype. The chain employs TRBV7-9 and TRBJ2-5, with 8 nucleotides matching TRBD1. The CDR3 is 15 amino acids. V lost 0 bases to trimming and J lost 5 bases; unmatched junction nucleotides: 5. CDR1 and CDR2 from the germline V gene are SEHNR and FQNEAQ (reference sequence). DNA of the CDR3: TGTGCCAGCAGCTTAGCGCCCCGACAGGGGGAGACCCAGTACTTC. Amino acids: CASSLAPRQGETQYF.

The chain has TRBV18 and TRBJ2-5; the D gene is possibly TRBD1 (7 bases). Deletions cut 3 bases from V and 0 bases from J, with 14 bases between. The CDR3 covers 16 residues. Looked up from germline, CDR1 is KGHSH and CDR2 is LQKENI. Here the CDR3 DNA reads TGTGCCAGCTCACCGCCAGGGGGGAGCTACCAAGAGACCCAGTACTTC. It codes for CASSPPGGSYQETQYF.

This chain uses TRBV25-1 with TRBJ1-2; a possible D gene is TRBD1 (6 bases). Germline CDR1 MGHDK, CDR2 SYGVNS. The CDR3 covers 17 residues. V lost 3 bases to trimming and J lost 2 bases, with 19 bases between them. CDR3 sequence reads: CASSDPGGAGSNYGYTF. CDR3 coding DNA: TGTGCCAGCAGTGACCCCGGGGGGGCAGGGAGCAACTATGGCTACACCTTC.

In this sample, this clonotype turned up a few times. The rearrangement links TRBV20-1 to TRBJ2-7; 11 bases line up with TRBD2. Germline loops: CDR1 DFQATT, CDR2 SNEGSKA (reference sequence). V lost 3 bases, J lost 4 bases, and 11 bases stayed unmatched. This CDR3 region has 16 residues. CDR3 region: CSAREGLAGGLYEQYF. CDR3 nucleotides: TGCAGTGCTAGGGAGGGGCTAGCGGGGGGTTTATACGAGCAGTACTTC.

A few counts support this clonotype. The CDR3 here is CAISESDRGQETQYF. In DNA form, the CDR3 reads TGTGCCATCAGTGAGTCGGACAGGGGTCAAGAGACCCAGTACTTC. The chain couples TRBV10-3 to TRBJ2-5, with 9 bases that match TRBD1. Germline CDR1 ENHRY, CDR2 SYGVKD. This CDR3 contains 15 residues. V shed 0 bases and J 2 bases; nucleotides not matched to a gene: 1.